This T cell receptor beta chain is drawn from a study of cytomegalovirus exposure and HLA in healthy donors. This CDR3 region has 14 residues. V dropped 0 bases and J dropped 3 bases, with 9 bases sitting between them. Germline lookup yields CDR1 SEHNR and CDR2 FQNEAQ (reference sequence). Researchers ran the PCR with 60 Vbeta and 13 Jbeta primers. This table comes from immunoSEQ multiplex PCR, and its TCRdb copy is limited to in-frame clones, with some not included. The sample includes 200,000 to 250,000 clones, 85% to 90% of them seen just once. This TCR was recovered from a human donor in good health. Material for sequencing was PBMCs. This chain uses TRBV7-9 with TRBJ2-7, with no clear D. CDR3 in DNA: TGTGCCAGCAGCTTAGCGCTCGGAGACTACGAGCAGTACTTC. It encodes CASSLALGDYEQYF.